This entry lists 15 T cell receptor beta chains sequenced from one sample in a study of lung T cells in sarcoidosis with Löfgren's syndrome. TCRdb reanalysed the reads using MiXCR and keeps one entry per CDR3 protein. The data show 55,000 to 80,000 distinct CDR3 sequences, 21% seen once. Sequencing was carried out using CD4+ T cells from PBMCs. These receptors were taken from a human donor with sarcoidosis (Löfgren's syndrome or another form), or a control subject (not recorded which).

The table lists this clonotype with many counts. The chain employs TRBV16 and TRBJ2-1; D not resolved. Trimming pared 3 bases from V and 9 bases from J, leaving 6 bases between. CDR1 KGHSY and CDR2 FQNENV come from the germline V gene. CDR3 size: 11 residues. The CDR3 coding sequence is TGTGCCAGCAGCCAGACGGTTGAGCAGTTCTTC. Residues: CASSQTVEQFF.

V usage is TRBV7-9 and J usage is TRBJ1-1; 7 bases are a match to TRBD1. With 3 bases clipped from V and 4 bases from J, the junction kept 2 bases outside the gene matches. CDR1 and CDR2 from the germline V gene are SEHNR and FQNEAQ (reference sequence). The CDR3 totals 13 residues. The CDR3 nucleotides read TGTGCCAGCAGCTTGTCAGGGGGCACTGAAGCTTTCTTT. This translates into CASSLSGGTEAFF.

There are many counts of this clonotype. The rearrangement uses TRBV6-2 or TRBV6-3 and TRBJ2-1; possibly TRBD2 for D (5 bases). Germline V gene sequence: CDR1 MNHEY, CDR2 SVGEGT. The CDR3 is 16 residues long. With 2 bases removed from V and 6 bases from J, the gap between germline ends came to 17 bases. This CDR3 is CASSYSLVASSNEQFF. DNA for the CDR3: TGTGCCAGCAGTTACAGCCTAGTGGCTAGCAGCAATGAGCAGTTCTTC.

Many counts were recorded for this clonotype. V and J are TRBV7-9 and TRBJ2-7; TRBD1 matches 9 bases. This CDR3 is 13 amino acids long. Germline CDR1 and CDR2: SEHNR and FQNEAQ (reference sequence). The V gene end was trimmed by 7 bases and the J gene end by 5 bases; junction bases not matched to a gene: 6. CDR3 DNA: TGTGCCAGCACCGGGACAGGGTACCACGAGCAGTACTTC. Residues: CASTGTGYHEQYF. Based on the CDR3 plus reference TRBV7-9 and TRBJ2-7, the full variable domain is DTGVSQNPRHKITKRGQNVTFRCDPISEHNRLYWYRQTLGQGPEFLTYFQNEAQLEKSRLLSDRFSAERPKGSFSTLEIQRTEQGDSAMYLCASTGTGYHEQYFGPGTRLTVT.

CDR3 nucleotide sequence: TGTGCCAGCAGTTACCGGGACAGGGGTGAAAAACTGTTTTTT. It encodes CASSYRDRGEKLFF. The V and J genes are TRBV6-6 and TRBJ1-4, with 10 bases identical to TRBD1. Germline values: CDR1 MNHNY, CDR2 SVGAGI (reference sequence). Trimming cost V 2 bases and J 7 bases; bases outside gene matches: 1. The CDR3 consists of 14 residues.

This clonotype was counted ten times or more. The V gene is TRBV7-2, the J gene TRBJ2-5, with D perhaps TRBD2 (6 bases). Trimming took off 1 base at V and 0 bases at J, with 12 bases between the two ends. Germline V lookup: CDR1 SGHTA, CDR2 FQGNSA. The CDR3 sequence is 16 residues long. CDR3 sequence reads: CASSLGGLSYQETQYF. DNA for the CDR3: TGTGCCAGCAGCTTAGGGGGACTTTCGTACCAAGAGACCCAGTACTTC.

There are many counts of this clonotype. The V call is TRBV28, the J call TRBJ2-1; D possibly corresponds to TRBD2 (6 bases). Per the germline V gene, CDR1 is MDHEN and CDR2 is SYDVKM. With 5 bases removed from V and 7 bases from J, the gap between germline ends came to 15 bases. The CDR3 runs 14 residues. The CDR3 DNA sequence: TGTGCCAGCAGTGCCGGACTGGGGAGGAATGAGCAGTTCTTC. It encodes CASSAGLGRNEQFF.

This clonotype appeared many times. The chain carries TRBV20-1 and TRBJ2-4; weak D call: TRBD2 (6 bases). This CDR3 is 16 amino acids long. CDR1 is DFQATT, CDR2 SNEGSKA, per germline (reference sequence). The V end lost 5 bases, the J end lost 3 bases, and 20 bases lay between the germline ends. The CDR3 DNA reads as TGCAGTGCTGAAGGCCAGAGTCGGGGGTACAAAAACATTCAGTACTTC. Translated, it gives CSAEGQSRGYKNIQYF.

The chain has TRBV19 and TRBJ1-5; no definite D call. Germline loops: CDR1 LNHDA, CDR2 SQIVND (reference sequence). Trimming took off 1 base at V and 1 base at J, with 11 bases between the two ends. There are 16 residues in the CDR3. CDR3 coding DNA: TGTGCCAGTAGTATAGTCGCATTCAGCAGCAATCAGCCCCAGCATTTT. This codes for CASSIVAFSSNQPQHF.

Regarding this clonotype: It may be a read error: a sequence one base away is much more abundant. Written as DNA, the CDR3 is TGTGCCAGCAGTTTGAGCCGGGACAGGGGTGAAAAACTGTTTTTT. This encodes CASSLSRDRGEKLFF. The chain joins TRBV12-3 or TRBV12-4 to TRBJ1-4, with TRBD1 matching over 10 bases. Unmatched junction bases numbered 5, after V lost 3 bases and J lost 7 bases. There are 15 residues in the CDR3.

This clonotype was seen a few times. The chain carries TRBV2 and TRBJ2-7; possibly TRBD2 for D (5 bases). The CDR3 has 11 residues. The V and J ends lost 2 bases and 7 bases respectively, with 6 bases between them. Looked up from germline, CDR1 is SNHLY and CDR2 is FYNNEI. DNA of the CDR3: TGTGCCAGCAGTGAATGGAGGGAGCAGTACTTC. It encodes CASSEWREQYF.

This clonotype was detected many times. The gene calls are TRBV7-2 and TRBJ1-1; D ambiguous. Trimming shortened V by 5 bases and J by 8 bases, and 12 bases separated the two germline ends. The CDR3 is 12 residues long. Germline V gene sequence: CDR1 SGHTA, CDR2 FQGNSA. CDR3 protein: CASSPSTREAFF. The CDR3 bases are TGTGCCAGCAGCCCATCGACCAGGGAAGCTTTCTTT.

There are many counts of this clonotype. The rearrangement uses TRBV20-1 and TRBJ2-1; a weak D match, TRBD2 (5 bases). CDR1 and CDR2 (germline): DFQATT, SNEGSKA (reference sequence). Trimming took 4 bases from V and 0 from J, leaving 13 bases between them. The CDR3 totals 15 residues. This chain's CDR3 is CSANGLASSYNEQFF. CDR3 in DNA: TGCAGTGCTAACGGACTCGCCTCCTCCTACAATGAGCAGTTCTTC.

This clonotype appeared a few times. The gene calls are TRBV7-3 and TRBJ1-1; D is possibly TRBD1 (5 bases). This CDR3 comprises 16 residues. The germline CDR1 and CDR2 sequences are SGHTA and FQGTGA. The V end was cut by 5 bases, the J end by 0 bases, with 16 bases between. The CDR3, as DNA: TGTGCCAGCAGCCCCCCAGCCCGGGGGATGAACACTGAAGCTTTCTTT. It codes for CASSPPARGMNTEAFF.

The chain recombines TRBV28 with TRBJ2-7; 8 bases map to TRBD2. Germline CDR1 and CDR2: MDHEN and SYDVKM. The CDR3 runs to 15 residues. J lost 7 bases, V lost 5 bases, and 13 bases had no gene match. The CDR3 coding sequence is TGTGCCAGCAGTCCTACCGGGACTAGGGGCCGGGAGCAGTACTTC. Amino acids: CASSPTGTRGREQYF.